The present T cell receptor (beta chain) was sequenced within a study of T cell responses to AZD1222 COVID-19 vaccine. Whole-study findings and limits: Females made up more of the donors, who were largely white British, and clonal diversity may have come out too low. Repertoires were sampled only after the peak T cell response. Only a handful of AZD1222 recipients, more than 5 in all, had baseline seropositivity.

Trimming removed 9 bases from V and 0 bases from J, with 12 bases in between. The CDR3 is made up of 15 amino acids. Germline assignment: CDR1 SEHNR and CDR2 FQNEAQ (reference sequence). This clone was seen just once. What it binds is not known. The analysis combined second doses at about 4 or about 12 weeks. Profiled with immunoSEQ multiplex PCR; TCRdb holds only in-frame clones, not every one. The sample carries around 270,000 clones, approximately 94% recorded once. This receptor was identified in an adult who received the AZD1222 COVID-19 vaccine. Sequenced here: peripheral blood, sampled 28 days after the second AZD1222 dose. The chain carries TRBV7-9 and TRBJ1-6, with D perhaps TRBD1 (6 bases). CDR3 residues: CASTGQGSYNSPLHF. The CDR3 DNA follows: TGTGCCAGTACAGGGCAGGGCTCCTATAATTCACCCCTCCACTTT.